The 24 T cell receptor beta chains below all came from one sample that was sequenced in a study of T cells in localized non-small cell lung cancer. Sequencing was performed with immunoSEQ multiplex PCR; in TCRdb, only in-frame clones are kept and a portion is missing. The sample includes approximately 30,000 clones, approximately 93% of them seen just once. Sequenced material: peripheral blood, taken before any cancer treatment. The source is a female donor over 55 with stage I lung adenocarcinoma.

This clone was found once. The chain recombines TRBV19 with TRBJ1-4; 7 bases are a match to TRBD1. Per germline, CDR1 LNHDA and CDR2 SQIVND (reference sequence). The V and J ends lost 5 bases and 4 bases, in that order; junction bases with no gene match: 13. This CDR3 is 17 amino acids long. CDR3 sequence reads: CASSPMKGARGNEKLFF. CDR3 DNA sequence: TGTGCCAGTAGTCCCATGAAGGGGGCGCGCGGTAATGAAAAACTGTTTTTT. The variable domain in full, with the rest retrieved from reference TRBV19 and TRBJ1-4, is DGGITQSPKYLFRKEGQNVTLSCEQNLNHDAMYWYRQDPGQGLRLIYYSQIVNDFQKGDIAEGYSVSREKKESFPLTVTSAQKNPTAFYLCASSPMKGARGNEKLFFGSGTQLSVL.

The chain carries TRBV7-9 and TRBJ1-1; D remains ambiguous. The ends were cut back, 1 base at V and 2 bases at J, with 5 bases in the middle. The CDR3 length is 13 residues. Per germline, CDR1 SEHNR and CDR2 FQNEAQ (reference sequence). The CDR3 nucleotides read TGTGCCAGCAGCTTAGACGCAAACACTGAAGCTTTCTTT. It is translated as CASSLDANTEAFF. Full variable domain (rest looked up from reference TRBV7-9 and TRBJ1-1): DTGVSQNPRHKITKRGQNVTFRCDPISEHNRLYWYRQTLGQGPEFLTYFQNEAQLEKSRLLSDRFSAERPKGSFSTLEIQRTEQGDSAMYLCASSLDANTEAFFGQGTRLTVV.

This chain joins TRBV5-8 and TRBJ1-2, with D perhaps TRBD1 (5 bases). The V gene's germline CDR1 is SGHTS and CDR2 YDEGEE. Between the trimmed V and J ends, which lost 4 bases and 0 bases, there was a span of 13 bases. This CDR3 has 15 residues. This CDR3 reads CASSTGPRANYGYTF. CDR3 sequence (DNA): TGTGCCAGCAGCACGGGACCGCGAGCTAACTATGGCTACACCTTC.

The chain combines TRBV10-1 with TRBJ2-7; D is perhaps TRBD1 (6 bases). CDR1 WNHNN and CDR2 SYGVQD come from the germline V gene (reference sequence). V lost 5 bases and J lost 2, with 13 bases in between. This CDR3 comprises 14 residues. CDR3 protein: CASSPTGRPYEQYF. In nucleotides, the CDR3 is TGCGCCAGCAGTCCGACAGGTCGACCCTACGAGCAGTACTTC.

The rearrangement uses TRBV11-3 and TRBJ2-1, with TRBD2 matching over 11 bases. V gave up 3 bases and J gave up 3 bases; unmatched junction bases: 7. The CDR3 runs to 17 residues. The germline CDR1 and CDR2 sequences are SGHNT and YENEEA. CDR3 residues: CASSFIAGGSHYNEQFF. The CDR3, as DNA: TGTGCCAGCAGCTTCATAGCGGGAGGGTCCCACTACAATGAGCAGTTCTTC.

This sequence joins TRBV9 and TRBJ2-5; tentatively, D is TRBD1 or TRBD2 (5 bases each). The length of the CDR3 is 13 residues. Germline V gene data show CDR1 as SGDLS and CDR2 as YYNGEE. Trimming took off 7 bases at V and 5 bases at J, with 15 bases between the two ends. CDR3 DNA sequence: TGTGCCAGCGCTGCCGGGACGTTGGAGACCCAGTACTTC. It translates to CASAAGTLETQYF.

The DNA of the CDR3 is TGCGCCAGCAGCTACGCTGAGGCAGCAGTTTGGGATACGCAGTATTTT. Its translation: CASSYAEAAVWDTQYF. The chain has TRBV5-1 and TRBJ2-3; D gene unclear. Germline V gene data show CDR1 as SGHRS and CDR2 as YFSETQ. This CDR3 is 16 amino acids long. The V and J ends lost 3 bases and 6 bases respectively, with 20 bases between them.

This clone was observed a handful of times. The rearrangement joins TRBV28 to TRBJ1-1; unclear D gene. CDR1 and CDR2 from the germline V gene are MDHEN and SYDVKM. V was pared by 7 bases and J by 1 base, with 13 bases between. The CDR3 spans 14 residues. CDR3 in DNA: TGTGCCAGCACCATGACAAGAGGGAACACTGAAGCTTTCTTT. Translated, it gives CASTMTRGNTEAFF.

This chain joins TRBV2 and TRBJ2-5; maybe TRBD2 (6 bases). Germline lookup yields CDR1 SNHLY and CDR2 FYNNEI. The CDR3 is made up of 12 amino acids. Trimming left V 6 bases short and J 5 bases short, with 10 bases between. The CDR3 sequence is CASRGAGETQYF. CDR3 DNA: TGTGCCAGCAGAGGGGCGGGGGAGACCCAGTACTTC.

This chain links TRBV2 with TRBJ1-2, with 8 bases aligning to TRBD1. From germline, CDR1 is SNHLY and CDR2 FYNNEI. Trimming removed 9 bases from V and 7 bases from J; junction bases left unmatched: 7. The CDR3 is 12 amino acids. CDR3 residues: CARSKGTGGYTF. CDR3 nucleotide sequence: TGTGCCAGGAGTAAAGGGACAGGTGGCTACACCTTC.

This clone turned up a few times. The chain couples TRBV23-1 to TRBJ2-7, with 8 bases matching TRBD1. TRBV23-1 is reported as an ORF; its role is uncertain. With 3 bases clipped from V and 3 bases from J, the junction kept 10 bases outside the gene matches. The length of the CDR3 is 16 residues. This CDR3 is CASSQPGTGKIYEQYV. The CDR3 region has the DNA TGCGCCAGCAGTCAGCCCGGGACAGGAAAGATCTACGAGCAGTACGTC.

The chain is built from TRBV5-1 and TRBJ1-2; 10 nucleotides agree with TRBD1. This CDR3 has 16 residues. Germline V CDR1 and CDR2: SGHRS, YFSETQ. V lost 3 bases, J lost 4 bases, and 9 bases stayed unmatched. This CDR3 is CASSSGQGPSFYGYTF. CDR3 in DNA: TGCGCCAGCAGCTCGGGACAGGGGCCCTCTTTCTATGGCTACACCTTC.

The chain recombines TRBV11-1 with TRBJ1-1; D not certain. V was cut by 4 bases and J by 1 base, with 10 bases left in between. The germline V gene has CDR1 SGHAT and CDR2 FQDESV (reference sequence). The CDR3 spans 14 residues. The CDR3 spells CASSSGLGNTEAFF. CDR3 DNA sequence: TGTGCCAGCAGCTCGGGCCTTGGGAACACTGAAGCTTTCTTT.

The V and J genes are TRBV7-2 and TRBJ2-2, with TRBD2 matching 12 bases. The CDR3 totals 15 residues. From germline, CDR1 is SGHTA and CDR2 FQGNSA. Trimming took 2 bases from V and 5 from J; bases not matched to a gene: 0. As DNA, the CDR3 is TGTGCCAGCAGCTTAACTAGCGGGGGGACCGGGGAGCTGTTTTTT. Protein sequence: CASSLTSGGTGELFF.

CDR3 DNA: TGTGCCAGCAGCTTAGATAGGGCCTACGAGCAGTACTTC. It translates to CASSLDRAYEQYF. The rearrangement uses TRBV7-2 and TRBJ2-7; D not resolved. The CDR3 has 13 amino acids. Trimming removed 1 base at V and 2 bases at J, with 6 bases between. Germline CDR1 SGHTA, CDR2 FQGNSA.

CDR3 in DNA: TGTGCCAGCAGCGTATCACTAGCGGGGGGGCAGGAGACCCAGTACTTC. Its protein product is CASSVSLAGGQETQYF. V usage is TRBV9 and J usage is TRBJ2-5; 13 bases map to TRBD2. Germline values: CDR1 SGDLS, CDR2 YYNGEE. This CDR3 is 16 amino acids long. Trimming cost V 1 base and J 5 bases; bases outside gene matches: 5. Full variable domain (missing parts from reference TRBV9 and TRBJ2-5): DSGVTQTPKHLITATGQRVTLRCSPRSGDLSVYWYQQSLDQGLQFLIQYYNGEERAKGNILERFSAQQFPDLHSELNLSSLELGDSALYFCASSVSLAGGQETQYFGPGTRLLVL.

The rearrangement uses TRBV30 and TRBJ2-3, with no clear D. The CDR3 spans 11 residues. Germline CDR1 reads GTSNPN; CDR2 reads SVGIG (reference sequence). Trimming pared 1 base from V and 4 bases from J, leaving 3 bases between. The CDR3 loop is CAWSGADTQYF. For the CDR3, the DNA is TGTGCCTGGAGTGGGGCAGATACGCAGTATTTT.

The chain has TRBV5-1 and TRBJ1-5; D unclear. With 4 bases removed from V and 2 bases from J, the gap between germline ends came to 19 bases. CDR1 SGHRS and CDR2 YFSETQ come from the germline V gene. The CDR3 loop spans 17 amino acids. CDR3 amino acids: CASSPFGPANGNQPQHF. DNA for the CDR3: TGCGCCAGCAGCCCCTTTGGACCAGCAAATGGCAATCAGCCCCAGCATTTT.

A single count supports this clone. The CDR3: CASSYSGSRGGYTF. The CDR3 region has the DNA TGTGCCAGCAGTTACTCGGGGTCACGGGGAGGCTACACCTTC. The rearrangement uses TRBV6-5 and TRBJ1-2; D gene ambiguous. Germline lookup yields CDR1 MNHEY and CDR2 SVGAGI. V lost 0 bases and J 8 bases, leaving 13 bases between the germline ends. The CDR3 length is 14 residues.

This chain joins TRBV30 and TRBJ1-5; 8 bases line up with TRBD1. The length of the CDR3 is 16 residues. J lost 4 bases, V lost 3 bases, and 11 bases had no gene match. The germline V gene encodes CDR1 GTSNPN and CDR2 SVGIG (reference sequence). Here the CDR3 reads CAWSAAPRDRNQPQHF. CDR3 bases: TGTGCCTGGAGCGCCGCTCCCCGGGACAGGAATCAGCCCCAGCATTTT.

The chain recombines TRBV29-1 with TRBJ2-7, with 8 bases matching TRBD2. Germline lookup yields CDR1 SQVTM and CDR2 ANQGSEA. The CDR3 runs 14 residues. The junction had 5 bases not matched to a gene; V was cut back by 4 bases and J by 0 bases. Here the CDR3 DNA reads TGCAGCGTTGGACAGCGGGGGAGCTCCTACGAGCAGTACTTC. Its translation is CSVGQRGSSYEQYF.

CDR3 in DNA: TGCGCCAGCTCTTTAGGGGGATCTGGAAACACCATATATTTT. This encodes CASSLGGSGNTIYF. This chain connects TRBV5-1 to TRBJ1-3; TRBD1 is a possible D gene (6 bases). V was shortened by 7 bases and J by 1 base, with 12 bases between the two germline ends. The CDR3 is 14 amino acids. Per germline, CDR1 SGHRS and CDR2 YFSETQ. Full variable domain (outside the CDR3, taken from reference TRBV5-1 and TRBJ1-3): KAGVTQTPRYLIKTRGQQVTLSCSPISGHRSVSWYQQTPGQGLQFLFEYFSETQRNKGNFPGRFSGRQFSNSRSEMNVSTLELGDSALYLCASSLGGSGNTIYFGEGSWLTVV.

The chain is built from TRBV7-2 and TRBJ2-2, with D perhaps TRBD1 (5 bases). Trimming shortened V by 1 base and J by 9 bases, and 15 bases separated the two germline ends. Germline CDR1 and CDR2: SGHTA and FQGNSA. The CDR3 loop spans 15 amino acids. The CDR3 sequence: CASSLDPNQGRELFF. CDR3 DNA sequence: TGTGCCAGCAGCTTAGACCCTAACCAGGGAAGGGAGCTGTTTTTT.

The V and J genes are TRBV19 and TRBJ1-5; weak D call: TRBD1 (6 bases). CDR1 and CDR2 from the germline V gene are LNHDA and SQIVND (reference sequence). There are 15 residues in the CDR3. Trimming took off 3 bases at V and 0 bases at J, with 9 bases between the two ends. CDR3 DNA: TGTGCCAGTAGTATTGGCAGGGGTAGCAATCAGCCCCAGCATTTT. This sequence encodes CASSIGRGSNQPQHF. The whole variable domain, remainder taken from reference TRBV19 and TRBJ1-5, is DGGITQSPKYLFRKEGQNVTLSCEQNLNHDAMYWYRQDPGQGLRLIYYSQIVNDFQKGDIAEGYSVSREKKESFPLTVTSAQKNPTAFYLCASSIGRGSNQPQHFGDGTRLSIL.